This TCR beta chain was obtained from a study of shared clonotypes between healthy human individuals. In the study overall: Used for every donor were three CD4 naive, three CD4 memory, two CD8 naive and one CD8 memory plate.

Germline loops: CDR1 SGHRS, CDR2 YFSETQ. The V end was cut by 0 bases, the J end by 0 bases, with 18 bases between. There are 18 residues in the CDR3. In regard to this clone: No antigen is known for it.

Whole-study results and caveats: Generation probability values for non-shared clonotypes were lower than those for clonotypes shared by all four donors.

Sequencing used immunoSEQ multiplex PCR; TCRdb keeps in-frame clones, though not all of them. Among about 1 million clones, around 76% were seen once, and the ten largest hold approximately 1.5%. The clonotype was recovered from a man aged 18-30 years in good health. The chain employs TRBV5-1 and TRBJ1-2; D is ambiguous. The specimen sequenced was memory CD4+ T cells sorted from blood. Sample subset: CD45RA-negative fraction. The CDR3 DNA follows: TGCGCCAGCAGCTTGGTACCGGTCAACCACCCTTCTAACTATGGCTACACCTTC. Translating it yields CASSLVPVNHPSNYGYTF.